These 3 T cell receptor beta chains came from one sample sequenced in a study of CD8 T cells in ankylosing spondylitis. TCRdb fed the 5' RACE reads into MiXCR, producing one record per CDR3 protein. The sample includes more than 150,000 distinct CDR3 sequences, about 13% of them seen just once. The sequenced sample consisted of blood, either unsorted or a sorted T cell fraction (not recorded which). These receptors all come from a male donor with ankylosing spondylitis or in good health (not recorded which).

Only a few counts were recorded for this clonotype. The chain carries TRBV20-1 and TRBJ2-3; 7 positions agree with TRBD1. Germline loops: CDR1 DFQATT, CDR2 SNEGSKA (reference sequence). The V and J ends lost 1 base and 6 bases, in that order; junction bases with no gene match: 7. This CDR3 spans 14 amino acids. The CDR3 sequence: CSARARQGMDTQYF. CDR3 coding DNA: TGCAGTGCTAGAGCCCGACAGGGAATGGATACGCAGTATTTT.

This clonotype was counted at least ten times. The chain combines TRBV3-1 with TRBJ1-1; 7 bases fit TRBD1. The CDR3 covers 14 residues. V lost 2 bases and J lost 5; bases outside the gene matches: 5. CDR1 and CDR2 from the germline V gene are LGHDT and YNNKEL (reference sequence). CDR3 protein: CASSQQGGITEAFF. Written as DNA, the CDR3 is TGTGCCAGCAGCCAACAGGGGGGGATAACTGAAGCTTTCTTT.

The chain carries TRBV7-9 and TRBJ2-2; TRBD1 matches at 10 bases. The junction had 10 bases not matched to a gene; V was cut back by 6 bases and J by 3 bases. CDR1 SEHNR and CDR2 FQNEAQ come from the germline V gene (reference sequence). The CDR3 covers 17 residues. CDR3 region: CASSHDRDRGDTGELFF. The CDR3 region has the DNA TGTGCCAGCAGTCATGACCGGGACAGGGGCGACACCGGGGAGCTGTTTTTT. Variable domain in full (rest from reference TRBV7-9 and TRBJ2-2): DTGVSQNPRHKITKRGQNVTFRCDPISEHNRLYWYRQTLGQGPEFLTYFQNEAQLEKSRLLSDRFSAERPKGSFSTLEIQRTEQGDSAMYLCASSHDRDRGDTGELFFGEGSRLTVL.